This T cell receptor (beta chain) was sequenced for a study of cytomegalovirus exposure and HLA in healthy donors. Sequencing used immunoSEQ multiplex PCR; TCRdb keeps in-frame clones, though not all of them. The sample yields around 66,000 clones, approximately 97% seen once. Note on this clone: Antigen unknown.

General study findings and limits: Clusters of TCRs from the first cohort tended to co-occur in the 130 or so validation repertoires (as a later analysis found).

The CDR3 sequence is 14 residues long. Germline CDR1 and CDR2: SNHLY and FYNNEI. V shed 6 bases and J shed 0 bases, with 11 bases lying between them. The specimen was PBMCs. This rearrangement joins TRBV2 to TRBJ1-1, with TRBD1 as a possible D gene (5 bases). The sequence was obtained from a woman aged 18-29 years in good health and CMV-seropositive. CDR3 nucleotides: TGTGCCAGCAGGGCGGGACGGATGAACACTGAAGCTTTCTTT. This codes for CASRAGRMNTEAFF.